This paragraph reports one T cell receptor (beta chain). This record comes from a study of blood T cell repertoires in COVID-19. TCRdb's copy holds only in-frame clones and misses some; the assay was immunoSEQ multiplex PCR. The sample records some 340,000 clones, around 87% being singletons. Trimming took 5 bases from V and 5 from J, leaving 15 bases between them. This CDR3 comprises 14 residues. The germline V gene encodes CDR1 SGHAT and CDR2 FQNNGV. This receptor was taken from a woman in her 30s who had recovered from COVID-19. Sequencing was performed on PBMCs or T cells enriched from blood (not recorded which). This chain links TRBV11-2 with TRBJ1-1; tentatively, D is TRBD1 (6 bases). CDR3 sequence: CASSPWGGETEAFF. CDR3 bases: TGTGCCAGCAGCCCTTGGGGGGGCGAAACTGAAGCTTTCTTT.